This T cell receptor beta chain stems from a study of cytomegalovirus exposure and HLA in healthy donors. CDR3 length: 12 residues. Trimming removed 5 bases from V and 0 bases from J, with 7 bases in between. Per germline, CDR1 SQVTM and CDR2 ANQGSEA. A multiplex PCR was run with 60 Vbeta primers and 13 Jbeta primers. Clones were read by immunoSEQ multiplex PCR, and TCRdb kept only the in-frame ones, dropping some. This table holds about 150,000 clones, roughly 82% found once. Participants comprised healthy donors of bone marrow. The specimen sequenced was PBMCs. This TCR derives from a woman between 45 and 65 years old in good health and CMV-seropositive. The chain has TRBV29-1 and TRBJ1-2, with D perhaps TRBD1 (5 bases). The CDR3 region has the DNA TGCAGCGTTCCAGGGTCTAACTATGGCTACACCTTC. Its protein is CSVPGSNYGYTF.